Detailed here is one T cell receptor beta chain. The junction and the germline gene differ at one end; a read error may be behind it. The sample comes from a study of T-cell memory formation after mild COVID-19. Using its own MiXCR run on the 5' RACE reads, TCRdb lists one record per CDR3 protein. The sample has roughly 150,000 distinct CDR3 sequences, under 30% seen once. This CDR3 contains 17 residues. Looked up from germline, CDR1 is SGHDN and CDR2 is FVKESK. This sequence originates from an adult woman who had mild COVID-19 (a few samples of this study predate the infection). Cell type and time point are not known. The rearrangement joins TRBV14 to TRBJ2-1; D possibly corresponds to TRBD2 (5 bases). Sample: PBMCs or a T cell subset sorted from them (not recorded which). CDR3 amino acids: CASSQDISLELYNDQFF. The CDR3 nucleotides read TGTGCCAGCAGCCAAGATATCTCACTAGAACTCTACAATGATCAGTTCTTC.